The rows below give T cell receptor beta chains drawn from one sample of a study of blood T cells in healthy people across ages. TCRdb reanalysed the 5' RACE reads using MiXCR and keeps one entry per CDR3 protein. The data show about 1 million distinct CDR3 sequences, with 40% to 50% seen just once and approximately 20% held by the top ten. The sequencing input was blood. The receptor set was obtained from a woman aged 60-75 years in good health. CDR3s include the opening cysteine and the closing phenylalanine or tryptophan. The D gene is left open where the match is weak. Clone size is shown for a subset of rows, as once, few, many or a class of expanded clone.

length	J	size	V	D	CDR3	DNA
17	TRBJ2-3	.	TRBV20-1	TRBD1	CSAPGTGGLSGTDTQYF	TGCAGTGCTCCTGGGACAGGGGGTTTGTCCGGCACAGATACGCAGTATTTT
14	TRBJ2-7	few	TRBV20-1	.	CSALGSRDHHEQYF	TGCAGTGCTTTGGGTTCCCGGGACCACCACGAGCAGTACTTC
15	TRBJ1-5	.	TRBV20-1	TRBD1	CSAKGGGGNNQPQHF	TGCAGTGCTAAAGGGGGCGGGGGTAACAATCAGCCCCAGCATTTT
14	TRBJ2-1	.	TRBV12-3/TRBV12-4	.	CASRRKWGYNEQFF	TGTGCCAGCAGGCGAAAATGGGGCTACAATGAGCAGTTCTTC
15	TRBJ1-1	.	TRBV6-6	TRBD1	CASSGQQGANTEAFF	TGTGCCAGCAGTGGACAACAGGGGGCCAACACTGAAGCTTTCTTT
15	TRBJ1-5	.	TRBV7-2	TRBD1	CASSRTGGVGQPQHF	TGTGCCAGCAGCAGGACAGGGGGAGTGGGTCAGCCCCAGCATTTT
15	TRBJ2-3	.	TRBV20-1	TRBD2	CSALTGTSGSNTQYF	TGCAGTGCCTTAACCGGGACTAGCGGGTCCAATACGCAGTATTTT
15	TRBJ2-7	.	TRBV12-3/TRBV12-4	TRBD2	CASSCLAGVRNEQYF	TGTGCCAGCAGTTGTCTAGCGGGAGTTAGGAACGAGCAGTACTTC
13	TRBJ2-3	many	TRBV27	TRBD1	CASAQGATRTQYF	TGTGCCAGCGCCCAGGGGGCTACTCGTACGCAGTATTTT
16	TRBJ1-1	.	TRBV6-6	TRBD1	CASSYSQTGMNTEAFF	TGTGCCAGCAGTTACTCCCAGACAGGGATGAACACTGAAGCTTTCTTT
15	TRBJ1-5	.	TRBV27	.	CASSLSLDLGQPQHF	TGTGCCAGCAGTTTATCCCTGGACCTTGGACAGCCCCAGCATTTT
12	TRBJ2-5	.	TRBV5-1	.	CASTDRPETQYF	TGCGCCAGCACCGACAGACCAGAGACCCAGTACTTC
14	TRBJ2-3	.	TRBV12-3/TRBV12-4	.	CASVSLGVTDTQYF	TGTGCCAGCGTTTCCCTGGGGGTCACAGATACGCAGTATTTT
15	TRBJ2-7	many	TRBV5-1	TRBD1	CASSLGQGAFYEQYF	TGTGCCAGCAGCCTGGGACAGGGGGCTTTCTACGAGCAGTACTTC
14	TRBJ2-7	.	TRBV6-2/TRBV6-3	TRBD2	CASSDRREGYEQYF	TGTGCCAGCAGTGACCGGCGGGAGGGTTACGAGCAGTACTTC
14	TRBJ2-1	.	TRBV11-1	.	CASSFLGNQQSQFF	TGTGCCAGCAGCTTTCTGGGGAACCAACAAAGTCAGTTCTTC
12	TRBJ1-4	.	TRBV30	.	CAWKRPNEKLFF	TGTGCCTGGAAACGGCCGAATGAAAAACTGTTTTTT
13	TRBJ2-6	.	TRBV5-1	.	CASSLIGANVLTF	TGCGCCAGCAGCTTGATAGGGGCCAACGTCCTGACTTTC
15	TRBJ2-5	few	TRBV27	TRBD2	CASTDGTSGIETQYF	TGTGCCAGCACCGATGGGACTAGCGGGATCGAGACCCAGTACTTC
11	TRBJ2-1	few	TRBV20-1	.	CSAVGFGEQFF	TGCAGTGCCGTAGGGTTTGGTGAGCAGTTCTTC
17	TRBJ2-2	.	TRBV15	TRBD2	CATSRRLAGLHTGELFF	TGTGCCACCAGCAGACGACTAGCGGGACTTCACACCGGGGAGCTGTTTTTT
14	TRBJ2-7	.	TRBV5-1	.	CASSLGEVTYEQYF	TGCGCCAGCAGCTTGGGTGAGGTCACCTACGAGCAGTACTTC
15	TRBJ2-3	few	TRBV9	.	CASSVDSGLRTTQYF	TGTGCCAGCAGCGTAGATTCGGGACTCCGCACTACGCAGTATTTT
16	TRBJ1-5	.	TRBV6-6	TRBD1	CASSWDRLYSNQPQHF	TGTGCCAGCAGTTGGGACAGACTTTATAGCAATCAGCCCCAGCATTTT
15	TRBJ2-7	.	TRBV12-3/TRBV12-4	.	CASSLGGGQGKEQYF	TGTGCCAGCAGTTTAGGCGGAGGCCAGGGCAAAGAGCAGTACTTC
19	TRBJ2-1	few	TRBV29-1	TRBD2	CSVEDRTSGKGLIYNEQFF	TGCAGCGTTGAAGATCGGACTAGCGGGAAAGGTTTGATATACAATGAGCAGTTCTTC
12	TRBJ2-3	few	TRBV27	.	CASSDPSETQYF	TGTGCCAGCAGTGACCCTAGTGAAACGCAGTATTTT
19	TRBJ1-2	few	TRBV12-3/TRBV12-4	TRBD1	CASSLGQPWEGTANYGYTF	TGTGCCAGCAGTTTAGGACAGCCCTGGGAAGGGACAGCGAACTATGGCTACACCTTC
15	TRBJ2-3	.	TRBV6-2/TRBV6-3	TRBD1	CASRRPGGPTDTQYF	TGTGCCAGCAGGAGACCAGGGGGTCCAACAGATACGCAGTATTTT
13	TRBJ1-1	few	TRBV30	.	CAWRRQMNTEAFF	TGTGCCTGGAGACGGCAGATGAACACTGAAGCTTTCTTT
14	TRBJ1-4	.	TRBV2	.	CASIGLQTNEKLFF	TGTGCCAGCATTGGGTTGCAGACTAATGAAAAACTGTTTTTT
12	TRBJ2-7	.	TRBV11-2	.	CASSLDIALQYF	TGTGCCAGCAGCTTAGATATAGCCCTGCAGTACTTC
16	TRBJ2-1	.	TRBV27	.	CASSLRARTSYNEQFF	TGTGCCAGCAGTTTACGGGCCCGCACTAGCTACAATGAGCAGTTCTTC
15	TRBJ2-7	few	TRBV5-1	TRBD2	CASRTGTSVTYEQYF	TGCGCCAGCAGAACCGGGACTAGCGTTACCTACGAGCAGTACTTC
16	TRBJ2-1	.	TRBV11-2	TRBD1	CASRELGQGYYNEQFF	TGTGCCAGCAGAGAACTGGGACAGGGCTACTACAATGAGCAGTTCTTC
13	TRBJ1-2	.	TRBV9	.	CASSVALWYGYTF	TGTGCCAGCAGCGTAGCGCTATGGTATGGCTACACCTTC
13	TRBJ2-5	.	TRBV12-3/TRBV12-4	.	CASNALQEETQYF	TGTGCCAGCAATGCGCTGCAAGAAGAGACCCAGTACTTC
15	TRBJ2-5	.	TRBV5-5	TRBD1	CASSLDGQGTQTQYF	TGTGCCAGCAGCTTGGATGGACAGGGCACACAGACCCAGTACTTC
13	TRBJ2-7	many	TRBV5-1	.	CASSLSGAYEQYF	TGTGCCAGCAGCCTTTCGGGTGCCTACGAGCAGTACTTC
16	TRBJ2-7	.	TRBV7-8	TRBD2	CASSSPSGRAMGEQYF	TGTGCCAGCAGCTCACCTAGCGGGAGGGCTATGGGGGAGCAGTACTTC
15	TRBJ2-5	few	TRBV2	.	CASRASDRPQETQYF	TGTGCCAGCAGAGCAAGCGACAGGCCTCAAGAGACCCAGTACTTC
12	TRBJ1-1	.	TRBV5-6	.	CASSFSRVEAFF	TGTGCCAGCAGCTTCTCCAGAGTTGAAGCTTTCTTT
12	TRBJ1-4	few	TRBV7-9	.	CASSSPDTKLFF	TGTGCCAGCAGCTCCCCGGACACAAAACTGTTTTTT
19	TRBJ2-7	many	TRBV20-1	.	CSARARGGTQGSNSYEQYF	TGCAGTGCTAGAGCCCGAGGAGGGACACAGGGGTCTAACTCCTACGAGCAGTACTTC
13	TRBJ2-3	.	TRBV5-1	.	CASRMSVTDTQYF	TGCGCCAGCAGAATGTCCGTAACAGATACGCAGTATTTT
16	TRBJ2-3	few	TRBV4-2	.	CASSQAVAEITDTQYF	TGTGCCAGCAGCCAAGCAGTAGCGGAGATCACAGATACGCAGTATTTT
14	TRBJ2-1	.	TRBV6-5	TRBD2	CASRRELSYNKQFF	TGTGCCAGCCGGCGGGAGCTCTCCTACAATAAGCAGTTCTTC
11	TRBJ2-5	.	TRBV29-1	.	CSVFRGGTQYF	TGCAGCGTTTTCAGGGGGGGGACCCAGTACTTC
15	TRBJ2-3	.	TRBV12-3/TRBV12-4	TRBD2	CASRPGRELLDTQYF	TGTGCCAGCAGGCCGGGGCGGGAGCTTTTGGATACGCAGTATTTT
17	TRBJ2-5	.	TRBV24-1	.	CATSELNRDRAGETQYF	TGTGCCACCAGTGAGCTGAACCGGGACCGCGCAGGAGAGACCCAGTACTTC
17	TRBJ1-1	few	TRBV7-6	TRBD1	CASRPRTGGSMNTEAFF	TGTGCCAGCAGACCGCGTACAGGGGGCAGCATGAACACTGAAGCTTTCTTT
16	TRBJ2-1	.	TRBV20-1	.	CSVRDRRGLGLQEQFF	TGCAGTGTTAGAGATAGAAGGGGACTCGGGCTGCAAGAGCAGTTCTTC
13	TRBJ2-7	few	TRBV6-1	TRBD2	CASRAGAVYEQYF	TGTGCCAGCAGAGCGGGGGCGGTCTACGAGCAGTACTTC
11	TRBJ2-5	few	TRBV29-1	.	CSGGGPETQYF	TGCAGCGGAGGGGGACCGGAGACCCAGTACTTC